This T cell receptor (beta chain) emerged from a study of cytotoxic CD8 clonotypes in ibrutinib-treated CLL. Assay: immunoSEQ multiplex PCR; the TCRdb copy retains only in-frame clones and omits some. This table has about 250,000 clones, roughly 70% appearing once. Germline CDR1 reads KGHSH; CDR2 reads LQKENI. V was pared by 3 bases and J by 3 bases, with 12 bases between. The CDR3 sequence is 15 residues long. V and J are TRBV18 and TRBJ2-1; a weak D match, TRBD2 (5 bases). The receptor's source is a human donor with chronic lymphocytic leukemia. The sequences come from PBMCs, collected after 24 months of ibrutinib treatment. This chain's CDR3 is CASSPPAAIYNEQFF. CDR3 DNA sequence: TGTGCCAGCTCACCTCCAGCGGCGATCTACAATGAGCAGTTCTTC.